Detailed here is one T cell receptor beta chain. V lost 7 bases, J lost 5 bases, and 2 bases stayed unmatched. CDR1 and CDR2 (germline): MDHEN, SYDVKM. The length of the CDR3 is 12 residues. This sample was included in a study of blood T cell repertoires in COVID-19. Study information: Sites across the United States, Italy and Spain contributed samples from acute and convalescent COVID-19.

Ages ranged from about 18 to 89 years, with residence in about two dozen US areas. Clones were read by immunoSEQ multiplex PCR, and TCRdb kept only the in-frame ones, dropping some. The repertoire consists of hundreds of thousands of clones, with 85% to 90% occurring once and the leading ten covering 2% to 2.5%. The sample was PBMCs or T cells enriched from blood (not recorded which). The chain employs TRBV28 and TRBJ1-5; 7 bases align to TRBD1. This clonotype was sampled from a woman aged 18-35 years who had recovered from COVID-19. The CDR3 DNA reads TGTGCCAGCACCCAGGGGGATCAGCCCCAGCATTTT. Amino acids: CASTQGDQPQHF. Complete variable domain (other parts from reference TRBV28 and TRBJ1-5): DVKVTQSSRYLVKRTGEKVFLECVQDMDHENMFWYRQDPGLGLRLIYFSYDVKMKEKGDIPEGYSVSREKKERFSLILESASTNQTSMYLCASTQGDQPQHFGDGTRLSIL.